A single sample is the source of the 24 T cell receptor beta chains below, sequenced in a study of blood T cell repertoires in COVID-19. TCRdb's table, derived via immunoSEQ multiplex PCR, lists solely in-frame clones and lacks some. Of roughly 200,000 clones in the sample, about 81% were seen once. Specimen: peripheral blood. Receptors were obtained from a woman older than 75 with COVID-19, enrolled during active disease.

The genes are TRBV7-2 and TRBJ2-5; 7 bases align to TRBD1. The CDR3 contains 13 residues. With 5 bases clipped from V and 9 bases from J, the junction kept 9 bases outside the gene matches. Germline loops: CDR1 SGHTA, CDR2 FQGNSA. Written as DNA, the CDR3 is TGTGCCAGCAGCCTGGACAGGCGAGGGGCCCAGTACTTC. It specifies CASSLDRRGAQYF.

The chain employs TRBV5-6 and TRBJ1-4, with D unresolved. The germline gives CDR1 SGHDT, CDR2 YYEEEE. The CDR3 has 15 residues. The V gene lost 0 bases and the J gene lost 4 bases, with 10 bases spanning the gap. The chain's CDR3 is CASSLANRGNEKLFF. In nucleotides, the CDR3 is TGTGCCAGCAGCTTGGCCAATCGGGGTAATGAAAAACTGTTTTTT. The variable domain in full, completed from reference TRBV5-6 and TRBJ1-4, reads DAGVTQSPTHLIKTRGQQVTLRCSPKSGHDTVSWYQQALGQGPQFIFQYYEEEERQRGNFPDRFSGHQFPNYSSELNVNALLLGDSALYLCASSLANRGNEKLFFGSGTQLSVL.

The chain recombines TRBV5-1 with TRBJ2-7, with a possible D match to TRBD2 (6 bases). Per germline, CDR1 SGHRS and CDR2 YFSETQ. This CDR3 is built from 15 residues. The germline V and J ends were trimmed by 4 bases and 0 bases, with 14 bases remaining between them. The CDR3 protein is CASSLRTMSSYEQYF. CDR3 coding DNA: TGCGCCAGCAGCCTACGGACTATGAGCTCCTACGAGCAGTACTTC.

The chain has TRBV7-9 and TRBJ1-4, with 9 bases that match TRBD1. After removal of 6 bases from V and 6 bases from J, the junction contained 5 bases not matched to a gene. CDR3 length: 14 residues. CDR1 and CDR2 from the germline V gene are SEHNR and FQNEAQ (reference sequence). The CDR3 nucleotides read TGTGCCAGCAGGTCAACAGGGGGCGATGAAAAACTGTTTTTT. Translation gives CASRSTGGDEKLFF.

The chain links TRBV18 to TRBJ1-6; 9 nucleotides align to TRBD1. J gave up 9 bases and V 3 bases, and 3 bases lay outside the gene matches. Looked up from germline, CDR1 is KGHSH and CDR2 is LQKENI. The CDR3 runs to 14 residues. CDR3 bases: TGTGCCAGCTCACCCGGGACAGGGAGTTCACCCCTCCACTTT. It yields the protein CASSPGTGSSPLHF.

Here the CDR3 reads CASSDPGRGNEKLFF. DNA for the CDR3: TGTGCCAGCAGTGACCCTGGCAGGGGCAACGAAAAACTGTTTTTT. The rearrangement uses TRBV6-1 and TRBJ1-4, with TRBD1 as a possible D gene (6 bases). The V gene's germline CDR1 is MNHNS and CDR2 SASEGT. This CDR3 spans 15 amino acids. Trimming left V 3 bases short and J 8 bases short, with 16 bases between.

In DNA form, the CDR3 reads TGTGCCAGCAGCTTTTCCTTTATATCCACTAGCACAGATACGCAGTATTTT. Amino acids: CASSFSFISTSTDTQYF. The rearrangement uses TRBV5-4 and TRBJ2-3; D uncertain. Trimming removed 2 bases at V and 0 bases at J, with 16 bases between. Germline V CDR1 and CDR2: SGHNT, YYREEE (reference sequence). The CDR3 consists of 17 residues. The full variable domain, in which reference TRBV5-4 and TRBJ2-3 provide the parts outside the CDR3, is ETGVTQSPTHLIKTRGQQVTLRCSSQSGHNTVSWYQQALGQGPQFIFQYYREEENGRGNFPPRFSGLQFPNYSSELNVNALELDDSALYLCASSFSFISTSTDTQYFGPGTRLTVL.

J is TRBJ2-7 and V is TRBV28, with 10 bases lining up with TRBD2. With 6 bases clipped from V and 1 base from J, the junction kept 9 bases outside the gene matches. The V gene's germline CDR1 is MDHEN and CDR2 SYDVKM. The CDR3 is 16 amino acids. CDR3 residues: CASSDGGLARSYEQYF. The DNA of the CDR3 is TGTGCCAGCAGCGACGGGGGACTAGCGCGTTCCTACGAGCAGTACTTC.

The chain recombines TRBV7-8 with TRBJ2-7; 8 bases fit TRBD2. The CDR3 is 16 amino acids. Germline CDR1 and CDR2: SGHVS and FQNEAQ. Germline trimming cut 5 bases from V and 4 bases from J; bases unmatched to any gene: 13. Here the CDR3 reads CASSLGRGGALYEQYF. Here the CDR3 DNA reads TGTGCCAGCAGCCTAGGACGGGGGGGAGCGTTATACGAGCAGTACTTC.

The V and J genes are TRBV3-1 (or the pseudogene TRBV3-2) and TRBJ1-2; D may be TRBD1 (6 bases). Per germline, CDR1 LGHDT and CDR2 YNNKEL (reference sequence). Trimming took 4 bases from V and 4 from J, leaving 13 bases between them. The CDR3 sequence is 14 residues long. The CDR3: CASSPPGAGYGYTF. The CDR3, as DNA: TGTGCCAGCAGCCCGCCAGGGGCCGGCTATGGCTACACCTTC.

This clone was counted between two and nine times. This chain uses TRBV19 with TRBJ2-1; no reliable D call. This CDR3 spans 11 amino acids. Per the germline V gene, CDR1 is LNHDA and CDR2 is SQIVND (reference sequence). Trimming shortened V by 3 bases and J by 9 bases, and 6 bases separated the two germline ends. CDR3: CASSIGSEQFF. CDR3 bases: TGTGCCAGTAGTATTGGTAGTGAGCAGTTCTTC.

The V and J genes are TRBV29-1 and TRBJ1-1; D is ambiguous. Germline CDR1 is SQVTM and CDR2 is ANQGSEA. This CDR3 spans 13 amino acids. The V and J ends lost 3 bases and 0 bases respectively, with 8 bases between them. The CDR3 region is CSVEGRLNTEAFF. CDR3 nucleotides: TGCAGCGTTGAGGGCAGACTGAACACTGAAGCTTTCTTT.

This sequence joins TRBV5-1 and TRBJ2-1; D not certain. The CDR3 has 15 residues. Germline CDR1 is SGHRS and CDR2 is YFSETQ. V gave up 0 bases and J gave up 0 bases, with 7 bases separating them. CDR3 in DNA: TGCGCCAGCAGCTTGGTGGCTAGCTCCTACAATGAGCAGTTCTTC. The encoded protein is CASSLVASSYNEQFF.

V and J are TRBV5-3 and TRBJ1-1; no clear D gene. TRBV5-3 is flagged as an ORF with uncertain function. The CDR3 is 14 residues long. Between the trimmed V and J ends, which lost 5 bases and 3 bases, there was a span of 14 bases. CDR3 loop: CARRYTRRDTEAFF. Here the CDR3 DNA reads TGTGCCAGAAGATACACAAGGAGGGACACTGAAGCTTTCTTT.

The rearrangement links TRBV3-1 (or the pseudogene TRBV3-2) to TRBJ1-2; weak D call: TRBD1 (6 bases). CDR3 size: 16 residues. Germline V lookup: CDR1 LGHDT, CDR2 YNNKEL (reference sequence). V was trimmed by 1 base and J by 4 bases, leaving 16 bases between them. The CDR3 bases are TGTGCCAGCAGCCAAGCCGCAGGGGTCCCCCTCTATGGCTACACCTTC. It yields the protein CASSQAAGVPLYGYTF.

The chain joins TRBV29-1 to TRBJ2-7; 10 nucleotides agree with TRBD1. J was trimmed by 4 bases and V by 3 bases; bases with no gene match: 9. Germline-derived CDR1 and CDR2 are SQVTM and ANQGSEA. This CDR3 comprises 15 residues. The CDR3 sequence: CSVDLGSGQGYEQYF. Written as DNA, the CDR3 is TGCAGCGTTGACTTAGGTTCGGGACAGGGGTACGAGCAGTACTTC.

The V gene is TRBV19, the J gene TRBJ1-2, with 7 bases fitting TRBD1. The germline CDR1 and CDR2 sequences are LNHDA and SQIVND (reference sequence). The CDR3 contains 14 residues. V lost 3 bases and J lost 4; bases outside the gene matches: 5. This CDR3 reads CASSISHRGYGYTF. Written as DNA, the CDR3 is TGTGCCAGTAGTATTTCTCACAGGGGCTATGGCTACACCTTC.

The gene calls are TRBV28 and TRBJ1-5, with D possibly matching TRBD1 (5 bases). The CDR3 sequence is 15 residues long. The V gene lost 3 bases and the J gene lost 7 bases, with 16 bases spanning the gap. Germline assignment: CDR1 MDHEN and CDR2 SYDVKM. CDR3 nucleotides: TGTGCCAGCAGTTTTCGGCAGGGTCTATTGCAGCCCCAGCATTTT. It codes for CASSFRQGLLQPQHF.

The genes are TRBV4-2 and TRBJ2-1, with 13 bases fitting TRBD2. The CDR3 has 17 amino acids. Per germline, CDR1 LGHNA and CDR2 YNFKEQ. With V trimmed by 1 base and J by 5 bases, 5 bases remained unmatched. The CDR3 region is CASSQGRTSGGDNEQFF. The CDR3 coding sequence is TGTGCCAGCAGCCAAGGCCGAACTAGCGGGGGGGACAATGAGCAGTTCTTC.

The chain combines TRBV5-1 with TRBJ2-2; D unclear. CDR3 length: 12 amino acids. The germline V and J ends were trimmed by 3 bases and 3 bases, with 3 bases remaining between them. In germline, CDR1 is SGHRS, CDR2 YFSETQ. The CDR3 loop is CASSSDTGELFF. CDR3 DNA sequence: TGCGCCAGCAGCTCAGACACCGGGGAGCTGTTTTTT.

The V gene is TRBV5-1, the J gene TRBJ2-1; 7 nucleotides align to TRBD1. The J segment lost 0 bases and the V segment lost 0 bases, leaving 3 bases of the junction unmatched. CDR3 size: 16 residues. Per germline, CDR1 SGHRS and CDR2 YFSETQ. The CDR3 bases are TGCGCCAGCAGCTTGGAGGGACAGCACTCCTACAATGAGCAGTTCTTC. This translates into CASSLEGQHSYNEQFF.

The rearrangement links TRBV7-2 to TRBJ2-7; TRBD2 aligns across 12 bases. Germline lookup yields CDR1 SGHTA and CDR2 FQGNSA. V lost 5 bases and J lost 6; bases outside the gene matches: 8. The CDR3 spans 15 residues. The CDR3 reads CASSQTLAGGREQYF. The CDR3 region has the DNA TGTGCCAGCAGCCAAACACTAGCGGGGGGTCGCGAGCAGTACTTC.

The sample holds one count of this clone. J is TRBJ2-7 and V is TRBV24-1, with D possibly being TRBD1 (6 bases). Germline V gene data show CDR1 as KGHDR and CDR2 as SFDVKD. The CDR3 runs 14 residues. Trimming shortened V by 5 bases and J by 0 bases, and 10 bases separated the two germline ends. The CDR3 is CATSGLQGSYEQYF. For the CDR3, the DNA is TGTGCCACCAGTGGACTACAGGGCTCCTACGAGCAGTACTTC.

J is TRBJ2-5 and V is TRBV6-5; tentatively, D is TRBD1 (5 bases). Germline loops: CDR1 MNHEY, CDR2 SVGAGI. The CDR3 totals 14 residues. V was shortened by 7 bases and J by 1 base, with 13 bases between the two germline ends. This CDR3 is CASTRARVQETQYF. CDR3 bases: TGTGCCAGCACAAGAGCCAGGGTCCAAGAGACCCAGTACTTC.